The T cell receptor (beta chain) under discussion was sequenced for a study of early stage breast cancer tumors. Study information: Of around 16 invasive breast tumors, twelve were hormone receptor-positive, HER2-negative.

V was trimmed by 7 bases and J by 4 bases, leaving 10 bases between them. The CDR3 spans 12 residues. In germline, CDR1 is MNHNS, CDR2 SASEGT. This clone was recorded a few times. Its antigen remains unidentified. Sequenced by immunoSEQ multiplex PCR; TCRdb stores in-frame clones only, minus some. Among about 51,000 clones, roughly 78% were seen once, and the ten largest hold roughly 3.4%. Points from the study as a whole: Comparing each tissue with blood distinguished tumor from normal in 14 of 16 patients. Compared with adjacent normal breast, tumors showed approximately 2.5-fold denser, more clonal T cells.

The source of this sequence is a person in their forties with breast cancer. The V call is TRBV6-1, the J call TRBJ1-2, with TRBD1 as a possible D gene (5 bases). Sequenced sample: blood. CDR3 amino acids: CASTTGAYGYTF. In nucleotides, the CDR3 is TGTGCCAGCACCACAGGCGCCTATGGCTACACCTTC.